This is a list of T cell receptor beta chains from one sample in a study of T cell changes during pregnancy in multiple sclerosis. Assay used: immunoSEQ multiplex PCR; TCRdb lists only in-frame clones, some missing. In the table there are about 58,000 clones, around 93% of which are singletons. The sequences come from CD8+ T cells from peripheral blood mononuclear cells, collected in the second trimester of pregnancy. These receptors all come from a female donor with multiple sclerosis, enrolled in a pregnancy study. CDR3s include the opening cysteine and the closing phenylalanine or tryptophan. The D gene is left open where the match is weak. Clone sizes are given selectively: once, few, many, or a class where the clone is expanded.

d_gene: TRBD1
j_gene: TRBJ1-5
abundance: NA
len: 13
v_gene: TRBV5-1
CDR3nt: TGCGCCAGCAGCTTGACAGGGGGTCAGCCCCAGCATTTT
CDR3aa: CASSLTGGQPQHF

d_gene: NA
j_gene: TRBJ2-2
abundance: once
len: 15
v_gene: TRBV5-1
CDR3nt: TGCGCCAGCTCCCTCGCCCGGGGGAACACCGGGGAGCTGTTTTTT
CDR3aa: CASSLARGNTGELFF

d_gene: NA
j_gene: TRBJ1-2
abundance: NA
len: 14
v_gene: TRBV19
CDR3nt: TGTGCCAGTAGTATTCGGGGGGCCAACTATGGCTACACCTTC
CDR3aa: CASSIRGANYGYTF

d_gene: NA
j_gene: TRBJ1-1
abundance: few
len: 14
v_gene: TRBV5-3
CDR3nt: TGTGCCAGAAGCTCGGGGGTTCGGCGGACTGAAGCTTTCTTT
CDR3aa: CARSSGVRRTEAFF

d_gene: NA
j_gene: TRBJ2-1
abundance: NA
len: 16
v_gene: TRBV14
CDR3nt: TGTGCCAGCAGCCACCTGGACACCAGCTCCTACAATGAGCAGTTCTTC
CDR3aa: CASSHLDTSSYNEQFF

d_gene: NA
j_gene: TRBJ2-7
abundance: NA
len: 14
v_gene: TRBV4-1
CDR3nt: TGCGCCAGCAGCCAGTACGCCCCAGGGTATGAGCAGTACTTC
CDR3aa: CASSQYAPGYEQYF

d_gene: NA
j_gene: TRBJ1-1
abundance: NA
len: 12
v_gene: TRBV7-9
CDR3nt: TGTGCCAGCAGCCGAGGGGGCACTGAAGCTTTCTTT
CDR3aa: CASSRGGTEAFF

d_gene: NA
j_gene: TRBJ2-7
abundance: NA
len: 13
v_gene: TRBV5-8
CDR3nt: TGTGCCAGCGGATTCGGGGGCTCCTACGAGCAGTACTTC
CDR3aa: CASGFGGSYEQYF

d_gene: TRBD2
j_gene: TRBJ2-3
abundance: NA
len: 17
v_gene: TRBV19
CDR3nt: TGTGCCAGTAGTGCCCCCTTAGAGCGGGAGGGCACAGATACGCAGTATTTT
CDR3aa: CASSAPLEREGTDTQYF

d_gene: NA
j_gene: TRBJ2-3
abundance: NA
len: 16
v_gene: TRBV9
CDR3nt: TGTGCCAGCAGCGAGGGGTCCGGGCTTCCCTCCGATACGCAGTATTTT
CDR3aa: CASSEGSGLPSDTQYF

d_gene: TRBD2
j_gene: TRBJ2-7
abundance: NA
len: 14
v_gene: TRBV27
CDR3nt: TGTGCCAGCAGTCCACTAGCGGCCGTCTACGAGCAGTACTTC
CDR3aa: CASSPLAAVYEQYF

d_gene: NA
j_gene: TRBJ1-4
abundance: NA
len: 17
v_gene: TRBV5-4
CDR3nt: TGTGCCAGCAGCTTGGGTCCAGGTAACCAAGCTAATGAAAAACTGTTTTTT
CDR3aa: CASSLGPGNQANEKLFF

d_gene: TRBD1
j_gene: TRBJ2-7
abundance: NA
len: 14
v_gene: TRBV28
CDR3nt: TGTGCCAGCAGTTTATACAGGGGGCAGTACGAGCAGTACTTC
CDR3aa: CASSLYRGQYEQYF

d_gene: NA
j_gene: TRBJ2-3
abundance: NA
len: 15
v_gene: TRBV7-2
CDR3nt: TGTGCCAGCAGCTCAGGGATCTCTAGCACAGATACGCAGTATTTT
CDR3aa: CASSSGISSTDTQYF

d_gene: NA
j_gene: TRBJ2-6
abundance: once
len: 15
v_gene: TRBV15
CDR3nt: TGTGCCACCAGTCTACAGGGCTCTGGGGCCAACGTCCTGACTTTC
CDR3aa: CATSLQGSGANVLTF